These 9 T cell receptor beta chains share one sample of origin, sequenced in a study of blood T cell repertoires in COVID-19. Profiled with immunoSEQ multiplex PCR; TCRdb holds only in-frame clones, not every one. Among fewer than 150,000 clones listed, about 90% were seen once. Sequences were obtained from peripheral blood. Receptor source: a woman aged 45-60 years with acute or convalescent COVID-19.

The chain employs TRBV7-2 and TRBJ1-3; 7 nucleotides line up with TRBD1. Trimming cost V 5 bases and J 3 bases; bases outside gene matches: 7. CDR3 length equals 15 residues. The germline CDR1 and CDR2 sequences are SGHTA and FQGNSA. CDR3 coding DNA: TGTGCCAGCAGCCCTGACAGGGTCCTTGGAAACACCATATATTTT. Its protein is CASSPDRVLGNTIYF.

The chain is built from TRBV28 and TRBJ1-5, with a weak D call TRBD1 (6 bases). V was pared by 8 bases and J by 3 bases, with 14 bases between. CDR1 is MDHEN and CDR2 is SYDVKM in the germline V gene. The CDR3 covers 14 residues. The CDR3 DNA reads as TGTGCCAGCTTTCCACAGGGCCTCAATCAGCCCCAGCATTTT. Translated: CASFPQGLNQPQHF.

V usage is TRBV11-2 and J usage is TRBJ1-2; D is ambiguous. The length of the CDR3 is 14 residues. Trimming shortened V by 4 bases and J by 8 bases, and 17 bases separated the two germline ends. CDR1 and CDR2 (germline): SGHAT, FQNNGV. CDR3: CASSSRVPSGGYTF. The DNA of the CDR3 is TGTGCCAGCAGCTCCAGAGTGCCGAGCGGGGGCTACACCTTC.

The rearrangement uses TRBV9 and TRBJ1-2; no clear D gene. The CDR3 length is 13 residues. Germline CDR1 and CDR2: SGDLS and YYNGEE. V lost 4 bases, J lost 2 bases, and 9 bases lay in between. CDR3 bases: TGTGCCAGCAGCCCCGATAGCAACTATGGCTACACCTTC. This gives the protein CASSPDSNYGYTF.

V usage is TRBV7-9 and J usage is TRBJ1-3; TRBD1 agrees at 7 bases. This CDR3 region has 14 residues. Per the germline V gene, CDR1 is SEHNR and CDR2 is FQNEAQ (reference sequence). V lost 6 bases to trimming and J lost 0 bases; unmatched junction nucleotides: 2. This CDR3 reads CASRQGSSGNTIYF. In DNA form, the CDR3 reads TGTGCCAGCAGACAGGGGAGCTCTGGAAACACCATATATTTT.

The CDR3, as DNA: TGTGCCAGCAGCGCCGGACAGGGGGACTATGGCTACACCTTC. Protein: CASSAGQGDYGYTF. The chain has TRBV9 and TRBJ1-2; 10 bases fit TRBD1. The V gene end was trimmed by 3 bases and the J gene end by 3 bases; junction bases not matched to a gene: 2. This CDR3 is built from 14 residues. CDR1 and CDR2 from the germline V gene are SGDLS and YYNGEE.

The chain links TRBV3-1 (or the pseudogene TRBV3-2) to TRBJ2-7; the D is unclear. Germline loops: CDR1 LGHDT, CDR2 YNNKEL (reference sequence). There are 11 residues in the CDR3. The ends were cut back, 2 bases at V and 4 bases at J, with 3 bases in the middle. The CDR3 here is CASSQLYEQYF. In DNA, the CDR3 is TGTGCCAGCAGCCAACTATACGAGCAGTACTTC.

This clone turned up a few times. J is TRBJ1-1 and V is TRBV19; TRBD1 matches at 8 bases. Germline values: CDR1 LNHDA, CDR2 SQIVND (reference sequence). V shed 8 bases and J 6 bases; nucleotides not matched to a gene: 14. This CDR3 has 15 amino acids. The CDR3 nucleotides are TGTGCCAGTCGACAGGGGCAGTTGGGTGCCCCTGAAGCTTTCTTT. It is translated as CASRQGQLGAPEAFF.

The table lists this clone with a count of one. The chain combines TRBV19 with TRBJ1-1; unclear D gene. V was clipped by 7 bases and J by 4 bases, with 16 bases between them. CDR3 length: 14 residues. Germline CDR1 and CDR2: LNHDA and SQIVND (reference sequence). The CDR3 here is CASTDLGLGTEAFF. As DNA, the CDR3 is TGTGCCAGTACTGACCTAGGACTGGGCACTGAAGCTTTCTTT.